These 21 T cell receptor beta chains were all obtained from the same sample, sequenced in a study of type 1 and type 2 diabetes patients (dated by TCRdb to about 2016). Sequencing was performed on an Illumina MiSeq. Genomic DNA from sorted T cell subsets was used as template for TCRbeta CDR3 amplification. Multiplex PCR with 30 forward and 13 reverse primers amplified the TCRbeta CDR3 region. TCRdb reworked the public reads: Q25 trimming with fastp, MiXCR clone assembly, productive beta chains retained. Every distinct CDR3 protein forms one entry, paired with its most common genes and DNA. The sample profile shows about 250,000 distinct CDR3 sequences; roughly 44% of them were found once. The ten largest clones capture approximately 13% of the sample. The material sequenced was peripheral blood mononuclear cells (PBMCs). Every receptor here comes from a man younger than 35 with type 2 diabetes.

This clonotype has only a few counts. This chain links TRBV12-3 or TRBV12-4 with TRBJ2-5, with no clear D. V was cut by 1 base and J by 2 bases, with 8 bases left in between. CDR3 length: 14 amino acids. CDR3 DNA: TGTGCCAGCAGTTTAGATGAGTTACAAGAGACCCAGTACTTC. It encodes CASSLDELQETQYF.

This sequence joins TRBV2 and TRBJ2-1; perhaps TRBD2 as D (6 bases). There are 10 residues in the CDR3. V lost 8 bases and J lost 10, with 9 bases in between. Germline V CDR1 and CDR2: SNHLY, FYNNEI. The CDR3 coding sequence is TGTGCCAGCGATGGAGGGGAGCAGTTCTTC. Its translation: CASDGGEQFF.

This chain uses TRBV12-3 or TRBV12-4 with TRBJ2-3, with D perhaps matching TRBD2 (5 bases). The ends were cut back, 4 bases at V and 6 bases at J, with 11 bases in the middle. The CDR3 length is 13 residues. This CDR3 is CASSSLEGDTQYF. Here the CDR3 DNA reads TGTGCCAGCAGTTCGCTTGAGGGTGATACGCAGTATTTT.

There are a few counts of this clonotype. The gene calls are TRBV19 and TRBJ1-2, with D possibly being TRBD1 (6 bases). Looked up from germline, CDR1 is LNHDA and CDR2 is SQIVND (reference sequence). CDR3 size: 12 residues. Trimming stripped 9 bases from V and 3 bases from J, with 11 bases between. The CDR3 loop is CASQQGDYGYTF. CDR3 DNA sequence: TGTGCCAGCCAACAGGGCGACTATGGCTACACCTTC.

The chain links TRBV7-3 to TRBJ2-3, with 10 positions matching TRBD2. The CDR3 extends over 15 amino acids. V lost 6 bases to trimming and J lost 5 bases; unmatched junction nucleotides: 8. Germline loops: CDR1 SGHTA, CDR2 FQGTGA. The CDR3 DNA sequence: TGTGCCAGCAGAGCTCTAGCGGGAGAAATAGATACGCAGTATTTT. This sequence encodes CASRALAGEIDTQYF.

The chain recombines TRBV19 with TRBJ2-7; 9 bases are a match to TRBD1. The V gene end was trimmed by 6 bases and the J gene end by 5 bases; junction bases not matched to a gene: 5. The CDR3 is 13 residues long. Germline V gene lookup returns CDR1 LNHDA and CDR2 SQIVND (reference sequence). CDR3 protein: CASSRTGVDEQYF. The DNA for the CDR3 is TGTGCCAGTAGCCGGACAGGGGTCGACGAGCAGTACTTC.

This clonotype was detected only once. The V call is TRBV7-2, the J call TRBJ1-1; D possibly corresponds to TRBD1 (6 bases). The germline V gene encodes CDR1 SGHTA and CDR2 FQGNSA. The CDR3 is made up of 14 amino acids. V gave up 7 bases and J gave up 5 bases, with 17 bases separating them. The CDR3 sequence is CASTGEQGRTEAFF. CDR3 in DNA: TGTGCCAGCACCGGCGAACAGGGCCGTACTGAAGCTTTCTTT.

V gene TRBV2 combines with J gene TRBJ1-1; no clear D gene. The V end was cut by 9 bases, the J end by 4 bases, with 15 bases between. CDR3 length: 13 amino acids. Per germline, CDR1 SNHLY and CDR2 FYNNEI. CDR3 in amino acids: CASPMGGFTEAFF. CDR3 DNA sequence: TGTGCCAGTCCCATGGGAGGGTTCACTGAAGCTTTCTTT.

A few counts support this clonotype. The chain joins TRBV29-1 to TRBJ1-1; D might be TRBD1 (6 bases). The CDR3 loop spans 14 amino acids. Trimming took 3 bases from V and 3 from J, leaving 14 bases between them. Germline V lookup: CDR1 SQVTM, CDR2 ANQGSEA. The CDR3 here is CSVDRGTMDTEAFF. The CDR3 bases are TGCAGCGTTGACAGGGGCACTATGGACACTGAAGCTTTCTTT.

The DNA for the CDR3 is TGCAGCCCAGGGGGTGGGGATGAGCAGTTCTTC. Residues: CSPGGGDEQFF. J is TRBJ2-1 and V is TRBV20-1; TRBD1 agrees at 7 bases. The CDR3 has 11 amino acids. Looked up from germline, CDR1 is DFQATT and CDR2 is SNEGSKA (reference sequence).

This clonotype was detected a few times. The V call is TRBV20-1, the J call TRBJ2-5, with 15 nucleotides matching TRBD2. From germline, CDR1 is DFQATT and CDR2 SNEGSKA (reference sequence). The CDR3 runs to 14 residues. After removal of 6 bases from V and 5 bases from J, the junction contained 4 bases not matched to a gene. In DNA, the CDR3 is TGCAGTGCGAGGACTAGCGGGGGGGGCGAGACCCAGTACTTC. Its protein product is CSARTSGGGETQYF.

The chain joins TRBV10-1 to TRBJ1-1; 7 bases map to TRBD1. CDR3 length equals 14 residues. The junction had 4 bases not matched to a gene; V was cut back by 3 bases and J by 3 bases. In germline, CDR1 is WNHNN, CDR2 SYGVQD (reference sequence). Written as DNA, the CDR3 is TGCGCCAGCAGTGACCACAGGGGACACACTGAAGCTTTCTTT. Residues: CASSDHRGHTEAFF.

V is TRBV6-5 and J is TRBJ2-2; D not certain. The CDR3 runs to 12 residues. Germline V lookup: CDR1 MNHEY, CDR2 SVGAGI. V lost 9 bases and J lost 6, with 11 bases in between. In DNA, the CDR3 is TGTGCCAGTAGCCAACGGGCCGGGGAGCTGTTTTTT. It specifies CASSQRAGELFF.

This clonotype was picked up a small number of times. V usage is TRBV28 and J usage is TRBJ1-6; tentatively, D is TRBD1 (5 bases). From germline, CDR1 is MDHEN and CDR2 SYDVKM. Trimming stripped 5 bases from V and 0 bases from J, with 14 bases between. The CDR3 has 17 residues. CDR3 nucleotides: TGTGCCAGCAGTGAAAAAAGGGGCGGCTCCTATAATTCACCCCTCCACTTT. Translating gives CASSEKRGGSYNSPLHF.

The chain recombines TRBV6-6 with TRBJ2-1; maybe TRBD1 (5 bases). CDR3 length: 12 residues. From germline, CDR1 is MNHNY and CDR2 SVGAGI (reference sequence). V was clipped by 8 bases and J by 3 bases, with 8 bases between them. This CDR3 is CASGDSYNEQFF. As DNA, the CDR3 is TGTGCCAGCGGAGACAGCTACAATGAGCAGTTCTTC.

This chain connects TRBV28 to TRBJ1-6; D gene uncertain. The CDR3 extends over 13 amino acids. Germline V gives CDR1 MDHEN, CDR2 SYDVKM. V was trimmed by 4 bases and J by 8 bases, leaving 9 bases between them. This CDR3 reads CASSSLSDSPLHF. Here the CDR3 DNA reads TGTGCCAGCAGTTCCCTGTCAGATTCACCCCTCCACTTT. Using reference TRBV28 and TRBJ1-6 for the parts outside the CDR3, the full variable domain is DVKVTQSSRYLVKRTGEKVFLECVQDMDHENMFWYRQDPGLGLRLIYFSYDVKMKEKGDIPEGYSVSREKKERFSLILESASTNQTSMYLCASSSLSDSPLHFGNGTRLTVT.

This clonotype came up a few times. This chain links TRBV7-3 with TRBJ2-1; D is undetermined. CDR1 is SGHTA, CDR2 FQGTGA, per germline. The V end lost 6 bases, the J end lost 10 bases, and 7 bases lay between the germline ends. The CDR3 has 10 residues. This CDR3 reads CASRVHEQFF. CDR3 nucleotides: TGTGCCAGCAGGGTCCACGAGCAGTTCTTC.

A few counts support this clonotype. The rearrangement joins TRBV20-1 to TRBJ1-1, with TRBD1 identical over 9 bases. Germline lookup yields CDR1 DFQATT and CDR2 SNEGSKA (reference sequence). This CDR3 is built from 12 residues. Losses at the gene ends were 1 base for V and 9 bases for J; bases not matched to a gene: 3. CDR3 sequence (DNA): TGCAGTGCTAGAGCACAGGGGGCGCAAGCTTTCTTT. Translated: CSARAQGAQAFF.

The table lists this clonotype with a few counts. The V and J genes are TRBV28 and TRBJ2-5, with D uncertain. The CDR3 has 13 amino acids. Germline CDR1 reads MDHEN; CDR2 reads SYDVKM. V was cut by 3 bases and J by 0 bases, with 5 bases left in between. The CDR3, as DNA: TGTGCCAGCAGTTTTAGTTACCAAGAGACCCAGTACTTC. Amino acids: CASSFSYQETQYF.

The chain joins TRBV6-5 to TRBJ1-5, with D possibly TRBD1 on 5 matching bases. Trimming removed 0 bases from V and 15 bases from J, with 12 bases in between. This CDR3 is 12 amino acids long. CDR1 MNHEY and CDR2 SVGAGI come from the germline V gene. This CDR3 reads CASSYSRDRWHF. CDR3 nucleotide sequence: TGTGCCAGCAGTTACTCCCGGGACCGGTGGCATTTT.

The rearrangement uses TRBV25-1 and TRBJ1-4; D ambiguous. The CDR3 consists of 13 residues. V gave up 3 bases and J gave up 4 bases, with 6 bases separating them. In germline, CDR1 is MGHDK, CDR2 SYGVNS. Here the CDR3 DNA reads TGTGCCAGCAGTGACTTACTTAATGAAAAACTGTTTTTT. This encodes CASSDLLNEKLFF.